The present T cell receptor (beta chain) was sequenced within a study of cytomegalovirus exposure and HLA in healthy donors. On the study more broadly: Most genotyped donors, around 78% of 350 to 500, had Caucasian-associated genetic ancestry. Study-level results: In a later analysis, HLA-associated beta chains showed higher expansion and lower generation probabilities than comparable chains.

This clone was detected only a few times. Its matching antigen is unknown. PCR used 60 Vbeta primers and 13 Jbeta primers. This table comes from immunoSEQ multiplex PCR, and its TCRdb copy is limited to in-frame clones, with some not included. The data hold about 210,000 clones, with around 79% observed a single time. Per germline, CDR1 SQVTM and CDR2 ANQGSEA. The J segment lost 4 bases and the V segment lost 1 base, leaving 6 bases of the junction unmatched. CDR3 length: 14 residues. The receptor was isolated from a male donor in good health and CMV-seronegative. The chain carries TRBV29-1 and TRBJ1-2; 7 nucleotides align to TRBD1. Sequencing was carried out using PBMCs. The CDR3 region has the DNA TGCAGCGTTGAAGGGCGGGACAGACCCTATGGCTACACCTTC. Protein: CSVEGRDRPYGYTF. The complete variable domain, with remaining parts taken from reference TRBV29-1 and TRBJ1-2, reads SAVISQKPSRDICQRGTSLTIQCQVDSQVTMMFWYRQQPGQSLTLIATANQGSEATYESGFVIDKFPISRPNLTFSTLTVSNMSPEDSSIYLCSVEGRDRPYGYTFGSGTRLTVV.